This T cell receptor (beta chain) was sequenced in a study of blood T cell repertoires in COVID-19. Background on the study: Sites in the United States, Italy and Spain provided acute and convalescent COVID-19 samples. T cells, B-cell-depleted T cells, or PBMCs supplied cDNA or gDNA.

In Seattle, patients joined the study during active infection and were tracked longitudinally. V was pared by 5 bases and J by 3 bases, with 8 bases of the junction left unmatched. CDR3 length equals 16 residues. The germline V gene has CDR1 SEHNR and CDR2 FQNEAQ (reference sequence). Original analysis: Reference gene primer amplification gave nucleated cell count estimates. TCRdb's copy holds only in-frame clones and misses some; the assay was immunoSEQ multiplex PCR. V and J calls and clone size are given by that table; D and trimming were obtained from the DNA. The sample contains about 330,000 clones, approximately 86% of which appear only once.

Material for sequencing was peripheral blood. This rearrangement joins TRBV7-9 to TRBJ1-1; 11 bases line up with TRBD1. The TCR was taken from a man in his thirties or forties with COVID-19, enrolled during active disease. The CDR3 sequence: CASSDGQGAGYTEAFF. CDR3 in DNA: TGTGCCAGCAGCGACGGACAGGGGGCGGGGTACACTGAAGCTTTCTTT.